This entry concerns a single TCR beta chain. This entry comes from a study of tumour-infiltrating T cells in Burkitt lymphoma. The germline V gene encodes CDR1 SGHDT and CDR2 YYEEEE. The CDR3 covers 18 residues. V was clipped by 0 bases and J by 5 bases, with 23 bases between them. Produced via immunoSEQ multiplex PCR; TCRdb's table is partial and in-frame only. The sample consists of around 1,500 clones, 13% of them appearing once. Sequencing used tumor tissue. The genes are TRBV5-6 and TRBJ2-5; possibly TRBD2 for D (6 bases). The source is a human donor with Burkitt lymphoma. The CDR3 DNA reads as TGTGCCAGCAGCTTGGGGGGGGTTCCTCTAAGTGGGTTGGAGACCCAGTACTTC. Translated, it gives CASSLGGVPLSGLETQYF.